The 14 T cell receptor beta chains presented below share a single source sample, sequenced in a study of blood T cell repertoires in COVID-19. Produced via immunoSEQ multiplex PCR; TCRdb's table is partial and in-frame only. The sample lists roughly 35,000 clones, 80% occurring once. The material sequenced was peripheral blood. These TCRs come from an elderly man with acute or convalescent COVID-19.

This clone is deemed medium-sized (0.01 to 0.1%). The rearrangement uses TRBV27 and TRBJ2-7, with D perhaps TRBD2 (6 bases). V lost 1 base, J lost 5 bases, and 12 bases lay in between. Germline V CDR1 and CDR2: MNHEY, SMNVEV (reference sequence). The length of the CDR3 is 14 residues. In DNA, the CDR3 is TGTGCCAGCAGTTTATTAGCGGAGGCCCACGAGCAGTACTTC. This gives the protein CASSLLAEAHEQYF.

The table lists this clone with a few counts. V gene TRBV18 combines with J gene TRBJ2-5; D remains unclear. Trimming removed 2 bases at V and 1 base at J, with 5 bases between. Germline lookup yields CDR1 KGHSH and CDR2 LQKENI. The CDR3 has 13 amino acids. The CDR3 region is CASSPTTQETQYF. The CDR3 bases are TGTGCCAGCTCACCAACAACCCAAGAGACCCAGTACTTC.

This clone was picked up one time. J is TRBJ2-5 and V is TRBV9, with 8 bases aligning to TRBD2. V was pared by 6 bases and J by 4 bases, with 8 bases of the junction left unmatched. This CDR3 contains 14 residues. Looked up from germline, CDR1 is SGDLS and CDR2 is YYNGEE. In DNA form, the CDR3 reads TGTGCCAGCACTTCGGGAGGGCGAGGAGAGACCCAGTACTTC. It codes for CASTSGGRGETQYF.

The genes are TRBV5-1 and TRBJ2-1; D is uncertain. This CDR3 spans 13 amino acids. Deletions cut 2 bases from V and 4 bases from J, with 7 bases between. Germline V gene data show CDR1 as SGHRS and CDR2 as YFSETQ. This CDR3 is CASSFPLYNEQFF. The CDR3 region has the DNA TGCGCCAGCAGCTTCCCTTTGTACAATGAGCAGTTCTTC.

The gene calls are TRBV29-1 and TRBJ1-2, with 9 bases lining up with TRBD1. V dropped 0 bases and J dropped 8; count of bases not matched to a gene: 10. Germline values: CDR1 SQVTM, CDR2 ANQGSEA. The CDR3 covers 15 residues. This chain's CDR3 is CSVEDQQTGTGGYTF. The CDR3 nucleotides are TGCAGCGTTGAAGATCAACAGACGGGGACAGGGGGCTACACCTTC.

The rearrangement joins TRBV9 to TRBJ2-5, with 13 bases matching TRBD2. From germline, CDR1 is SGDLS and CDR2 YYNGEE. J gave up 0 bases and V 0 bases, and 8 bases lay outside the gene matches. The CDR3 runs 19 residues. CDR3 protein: CASSVGLAGGMGNQETQYF. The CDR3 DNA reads TGTGCCAGCAGCGTAGGACTAGCGGGAGGTATGGGGAACCAAGAGACCCAGTACTTC.

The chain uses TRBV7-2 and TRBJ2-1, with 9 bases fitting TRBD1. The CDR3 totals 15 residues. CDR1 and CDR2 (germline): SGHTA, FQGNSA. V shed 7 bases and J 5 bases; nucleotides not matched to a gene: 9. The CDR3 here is CASTVHGQGHNEQFF. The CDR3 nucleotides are TGTGCCAGCACCGTGCACGGACAGGGGCACAATGAGCAGTTCTTC.

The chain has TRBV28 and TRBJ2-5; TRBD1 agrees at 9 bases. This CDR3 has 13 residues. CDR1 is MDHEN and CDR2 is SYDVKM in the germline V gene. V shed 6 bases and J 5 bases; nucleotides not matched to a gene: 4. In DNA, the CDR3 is TGTGCCAGCAGACAGGGGGCGTGGGAGACCCAGTACTTC. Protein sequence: CASRQGAWETQYF.

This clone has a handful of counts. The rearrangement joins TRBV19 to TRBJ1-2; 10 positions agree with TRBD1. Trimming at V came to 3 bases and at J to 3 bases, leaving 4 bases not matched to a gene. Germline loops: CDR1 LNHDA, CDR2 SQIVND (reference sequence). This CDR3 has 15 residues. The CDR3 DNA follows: TGTGCCAGTAGTATCGTCGGGACAGGGGACTATGGCTACACCTTC. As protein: CASSIVGTGDYGYTF.

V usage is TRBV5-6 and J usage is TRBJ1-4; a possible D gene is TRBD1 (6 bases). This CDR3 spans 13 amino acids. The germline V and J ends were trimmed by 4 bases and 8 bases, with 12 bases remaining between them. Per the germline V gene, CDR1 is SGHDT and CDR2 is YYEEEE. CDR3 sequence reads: CASSPGESEKLFF. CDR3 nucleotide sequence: TGTGCCAGCAGCCCAGGGGAGAGCGAAAAACTGTTTTTT. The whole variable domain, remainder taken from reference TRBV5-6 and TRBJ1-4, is DAGVTQSPTHLIKTRGQQVTLRCSPKSGHDTVSWYQQALGQGPQFIFQYYEEEERQRGNFPDRFSGHQFPNYSSELNVNALLLGDSALYLCASSPGESEKLFFGSGTQLSVL.

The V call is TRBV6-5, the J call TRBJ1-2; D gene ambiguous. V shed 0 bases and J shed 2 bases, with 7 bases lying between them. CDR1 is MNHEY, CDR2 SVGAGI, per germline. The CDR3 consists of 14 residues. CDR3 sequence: CASSYSTTNYGYTF. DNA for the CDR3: TGTGCCAGCAGTTACTCGACAACAAACTATGGCTACACCTTC.

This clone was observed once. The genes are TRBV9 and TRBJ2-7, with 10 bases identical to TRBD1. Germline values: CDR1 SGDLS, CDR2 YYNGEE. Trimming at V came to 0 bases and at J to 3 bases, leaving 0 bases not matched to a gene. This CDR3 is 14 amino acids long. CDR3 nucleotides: TGTGCCAGCAGCGTAGGGGACAGGGGCTACGAGCAGTACTTC. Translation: CASSVGDRGYEQYF.

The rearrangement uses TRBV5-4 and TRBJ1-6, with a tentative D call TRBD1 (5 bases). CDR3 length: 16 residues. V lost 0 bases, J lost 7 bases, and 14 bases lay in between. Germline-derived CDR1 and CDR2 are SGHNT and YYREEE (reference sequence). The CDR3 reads CASSLVQGPRNSPLHF. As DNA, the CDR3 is TGTGCCAGCAGCTTGGTTCAGGGTCCGCGGAATTCACCCCTCCACTTT.

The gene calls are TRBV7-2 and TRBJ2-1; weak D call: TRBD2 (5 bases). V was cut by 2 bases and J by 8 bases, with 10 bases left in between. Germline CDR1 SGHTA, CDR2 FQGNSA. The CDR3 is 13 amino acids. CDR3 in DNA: TGTGCCAGCAGCTTATACCAGAGGGATGAGCAGTTCTTC. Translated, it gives CASSLYQRDEQFF.